The source of this TCR beta chain is a study of T cell responses to AZD1222 COVID-19 vaccine (dated by TCRdb to the early 2020s). Some background on the complete study: TCR sequencing covered 233 trial participants: 200 to 210 given two doses of AZD1222 and around 26 given two doses of MenACWY control vaccine. Enrollment into the trials was organized by age into subgroups of 18-55, 56-69 and 70-plus years, and those subgroups contained roughly 150, 30 and 60 TCR-sequenced participants, respectively. Study-wide conclusions, independent of this receptor: In the small 56-69-year group, the increase in depth fell short of significance, most likely because of low power. Vaccine-associated CD4 TCRs spanned the whole spike protein, with dominant responses in regions 160-218 and 743-854. Participants were mostly white British and included more females than males, and it was suggested by the authors that clonal diversity may have been underestimated. After two AZD1222 doses, both the breadth and the depth of spike-specific TCRs were significantly higher than at day 0 and than in MenACWY recipients. Because no samples from the day 14 peak response were available, repertoires could be characterized only after the peak T cell response. Conclusions about previously exposed vaccinees were limited because only a handful of AZD1222 recipients were SARS-CoV-2 seropositive at baseline. Epitopes outside the regions mutated in the B.1.351 and B.1.1.7 variants were reportedly recognized by nearly half of the unique spike-specific TCRs.

The CDR3 regions of human TCRbeta chains were subjected to immunosequencing. The published analysis was carried out like this. TCRs in the repertoires were compared against a reference library of SARS-CoV-2-specific TCRs that had been generated with the MIRA antigen-specificity platform. Breadth was defined as the fraction of unique TCRs that were SARS-CoV-2-associated. Depth was defined as the fraction of total T cells that were SARS-CoV-2-associated. Using the MIRA data, each spike-specific TCR was mapped to the spike region that the TCR reacts to and placed in a CD4 or CD8 class. Log10-transformed breadth and depth values were compared by one-way ANOVA with Sidak's multiple comparisons tests. In its TCRdb copy, this immuneACCESS table keeps in-frame sequences only and misses some clones. Where compared with another copy, unresolved V genes explain less than half of these, and the others have no known cause. V, J and clone size are those of that table, while D and trimming were read from the DNA. In this sample the table shows fewer than 180,000 clones, roughly 90% of which occur a single time. 3% to 4% of the sample rests with the top ten.

Worth noting for this clone: The clone's antigen remains unknown. No clone much larger than this one lies a single base away; base qualities are absent.

What this sample's time point label stands for: about 28 days (+/-7) after the second vaccine dose. AZD1222 recipients given second doses at about 4 weeks or at about 12 weeks were pooled, since spike-specific TCR depth and breadth were not found to differ between the two schedules. Vaccinee samples came from UK trials COV001 and COV002, including a single-blind randomized controlled phase 2/3 trial of AZD1222 (ChAdOx1 nCoV-19) in healthy adults. For TCRbeta chain sequencing, PBMC samples from trial participants were taken at day 0 and at day 28 after the second dose. V is shortened by 6 bases, J by 0 bases, and the region joining them spans 8 bases. Per the germline V gene (reference sequence), MNHNY is the CDR1 and SVGAGI is the CDR2. The CDR3 runs 14 residues from the cysteine to the phenylalanine. The kept DNA is CDR3 alone, 42 bases in frame from the first base.

The V gene is TRBV6-6 and the J gene is TRBJ2-2; TRBD1 might be the D gene, on 5 matching bases. This specimen was peripheral blood, taken 28 days after the second AZD1222 dose. The receptor's source is an adult who received the AZD1222 COVID-19 vaccine. The CDR3 sequence is CASRAGTNTGELFF. The DNA sequence follows: TGTGCCAGCAGGGCAGGGACGAACACCGGGGAGCTGTTTTTT.